The 8 T cell receptor beta chains below all came from one sample that was sequenced in a study of low-dose radiotherapy and immunotherapy resistance in tumors. TRAV- and TRBV-specific primers, spanning alpha and beta chains, primed first-strand cDNA. TCRs were put through 20 to 25 PCR cycles of amplification with Phusion. A constant-region primer and the V-primer adapter served as the primer pair. TCRdb re-called the reads with MiXCR, one entry per CDR3 protein. Among roughly 14,000 distinct CDR3 sequences listed, approximately 61% were seen once. Source of these receptors: a human donor with advanced metastatic prostate, ovarian, gallbladder or colorectal cancer (not recorded which). This table probably holds off-target reads from a library built for another chain.

This chain uses TRBV9 with TRBJ1-6; D is perhaps TRBD1 (6 bases). The CDR3 is 19 residues long. Germline CDR1 and CDR2: SGDLS and YYNGEE. Trimming stripped 3 bases from V and 0 bases from J, with 19 bases between. The CDR3 loop is CASSERTEHTSSYNSPLHF. CDR3 bases: TGTGCCAGCAGCGAGCGGACAGAACATACTAGCTCCTATAATTCACCCCTCCACTTT. Combining the CDR3 with reference TRBV9 and TRBJ1-6 gives the whole variable domain DSGVTQTPKHLITATGQRVTLRCSPRSGDLSVYWYQQSLDQGLQFLIQYYNGEERAKGNILERFSAQQFPDLHSELNLSSLELGDSALYFCASSERTEHTSSYNSPLHFGNGTRLTVT.

The chain is built from TRBV12-3 or TRBV12-4 and TRBJ2-7; 9 positions match TRBD1. With V trimmed by 6 bases and J by 0 bases, 6 bases remained unmatched. The CDR3 is 15 residues long. This CDR3 reads CASSQTGGTSYEQYF. In DNA, the CDR3 is TGTGCCAGCAGCCAGACAGGGGGTACCTCCTACGAGCAGTACTTC.

This rearrangement joins TRBV9 to TRBJ2-5, with a possible D match to TRBD1 (6 bases). Germline V gene data show CDR1 as SGDLS and CDR2 as YYNGEE. The germline V and J ends were trimmed by 2 bases and 0 bases, with 14 bases remaining between them. The CDR3 has 16 residues. This chain's CDR3 is CASSVQGTLHQETQYF. CDR3 bases: TGTGCCAGCAGCGTCCAGGGGACCCTGCACCAAGAGACCCAGTACTTC.

The rearrangement links TRBV15 to TRBJ2-5; 9 nucleotides align to TRBD2. This CDR3 comprises 15 residues. Per the germline V gene, CDR1 is LNHNV and CDR2 is YYDKDF (reference sequence). The V and J ends lost 0 bases and 5 bases, in that order; junction bases with no gene match: 4. The CDR3 DNA follows: TGTGCCACCAGCAGAGAAGCGGGAGGTGGGGAGACCCAGTACTTC. This codes for CATSREAGGGETQYF.

V usage is TRBV5-1 and J usage is TRBJ2-3, with D tentatively TRBD2 (7 bases). With 7 bases removed from V and 5 bases from J, the gap between germline ends came to 20 bases. From germline, CDR1 is SGHRS and CDR2 YFSETQ. The CDR3 has 15 residues. The CDR3 region has the DNA TGCGCCAGCCTGATTAGGGGGGGGCCGGAAGATACGCAGTATTTT. Residues: CASLIRGGPEDTQYF. The variable domain in full, with the rest retrieved from reference TRBV5-1 and TRBJ2-3, is KAGVTQTPRYLIKTRGQQVTLSCSPISGHRSVSWYQQTPGQGLQFLFEYFSETQRNKGNFPGRFSGRQFSNSRSEMNVSTLELGDSALYLCASLIRGGPEDTQYFGPGTRLTVL.

The chain couples TRBV6-2 or TRBV6-3 to TRBJ2-1; no clear D gene. The CDR3 is 12 amino acids. Germline assignment: CDR1 MNHEY and CDR2 SVGEGT. V dropped 6 bases and J dropped 9 bases, with 12 bases sitting between them. CDR3 amino acids: CASRDVQLEQFF. DNA of the CDR3: TGTGCCAGCAGGGACGTTCAGCTTGAGCAGTTCTTC.

About this clonotype: A clone one base away is much larger, so this may be a read error. V usage is TRBV4-1 and J usage is TRBJ2-7, with D uncertain. V shed 1 base and J shed 4 bases, with 23 bases lying between them. Germline V gene lookup returns CDR1 MGHRA and CDR2 YSYEKL. This CDR3 spans 18 amino acids. CDR3 bases: TGCGCCAGCAGCCAAGTCAATTTCATTGGGCAGAGCTTTTACGAGCAGTACTTC. The encoded protein is CASSQVNFIGQSFYEQYF.

In this sample, this clonotype turned up a few times. This chain uses TRBV6-8 with TRBJ1-5, with TRBD1 matching over 10 bases. Looked up from germline, CDR1 is MNHGY and CDR2 is SAAAGT. CDR3 length: 14 amino acids. Losses at the gene ends were 7 bases for V and 4 bases for J; bases not matched to a gene: 4. CDR3 region: CASKTGGRNQPQHF. Written as DNA, the CDR3 is TGTGCCAGCAAGACAGGGGGCCGAAATCAGCCCCAGCATTTT.